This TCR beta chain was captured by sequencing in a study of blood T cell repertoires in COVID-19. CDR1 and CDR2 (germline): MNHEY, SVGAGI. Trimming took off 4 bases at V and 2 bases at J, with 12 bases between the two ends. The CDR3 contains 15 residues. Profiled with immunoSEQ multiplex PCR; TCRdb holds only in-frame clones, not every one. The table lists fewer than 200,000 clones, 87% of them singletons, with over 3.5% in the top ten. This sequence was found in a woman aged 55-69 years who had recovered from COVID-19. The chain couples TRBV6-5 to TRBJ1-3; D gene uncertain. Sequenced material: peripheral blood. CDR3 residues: CASSSTHGAGNTIYF. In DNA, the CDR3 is TGTGCCAGCAGTTCCACCCACGGGGCTGGAAACACCATATATTTT.